These T cell receptor beta chains were read from a single sample in a study of human T cells and chemical hapten exposure. One entry per CDR3 protein results from TCRdb running MiXCR on the RACE reads. The sample includes more than 95,000 distinct CDR3 sequences, about 28% seen only once; the top ten take over 9%. The sample in question was whole blood, obtained in connection with sensitization to the hapten diphenylcyclopropenone (DPC). The receptors come from a man aged 35 to 55 with alopecia areata. Some clones in this sample may be carry-over from other donors' samples. The CDR3 runs from the conserved cysteine through the conserved F or W.

J | V | CDR3
TRBJ2-7 | TRBV6-2/TRBV6-3 | CASSRAVGHEQYF
TRBJ2-4 | TRBV20-1 | CSVRSGADKNIQYF
TRBJ2-5 | TRBV7-2 | CASSPGLAGLETQYF
TRBJ1-2 | TRBV20-1 | CSAIGHRDRGNYGYTF
TRBJ1-1 | TRBV29-1 | CSVEKKDRGNMNTEAFF
TRBJ2-3 | TRBV20-1 | CSASPLAGGGTDTQYF
TRBJ2-4 | TRBV6-2/TRBV6-3 | CASSEGLAGALAKNIQYF
TRBJ2-5 | TRBV7-9 | CASSSIGETQYF
TRBJ2-7 | TRBV5-1 | CASSQTRFYEQYF
TRBJ1-3 | TRBV12-3/TRBV12-4 | CASSLIQGNTIYF
TRBJ2-1 | TRBV11-2 | CASSFPKPDSSSYNEQFF
TRBJ2-6 | TRBV12-3/TRBV12-4 | CASRKGAGANVLTF
TRBJ1-1 | TRBV6-2/TRBV6-3 | CASRPGAGAEAFF
TRBJ2-7 | TRBV4-1 | CASSQDWNSQYEQYF
TRBJ2-5 | TRBV28 | CASSQLGTSETQYF
TRBJ2-7 | TRBV28 | CASSEGRLSYEQYF
TRBJ1-5 | TRBV20-1 | CSARVLGQGNQPQHF
TRBJ2-1 | TRBV2 | CASSADGNEQFF
TRBJ2-6 | TRBV2 | CATSTGYGANVLTF
TRBJ2-3 | TRBV6-2/TRBV6-3 | CASSFDADTQYF
TRBJ2-3 | TRBV4-3 | CASSQDLANTQYF
TRBJ2-7 | TRBV12-3/TRBV12-4 | CASSLIQGAYEQYF
TRBJ1-1 | TRBV20-1 | CSRPKEGSTEAFF
TRBJ2-1 | TRBV20-1 | CSASGDYNEQFF
TRBJ2-6 | TRBV18 | CASSPDSGANVLTF
TRBJ2-1 | TRBV24-1 | CATSDLGTGGSNEQFF
TRBJ2-1 | TRBV24-1 | CATSDLAGVNEQFF
TRBJ2-7 | TRBV20-1 | CSALPDSYEQYF
TRBJ1-2 | TRBV6-6 | CASSNAGVFYGYTF
TRBJ2-5 | TRBV20-1 | CSARDWLAGSQETQYF
TRBJ2-1 | TRBV12-3/TRBV12-4 | CASSFLEYDNEQFF
TRBJ2-5 | TRBV20-1 | CSGEGLAVSETQYF
TRBJ2-7 | TRBV2 | CASSRQGPSEQYF
TRBJ2-1 | TRBV11-2 | CASSLGEGTSLFF
TRBJ2-5 | TRBV20-1 | CSAQSERQETQYF
TRBJ2-7 | TRBV20-1 | CSAPPTGDEQYF
TRBJ2-3 | TRBV7-9 | CASSPKGPDTQYF
TRBJ2-1 | TRBV12-3/TRBV12-4 | CASSPPFGLFQFF
TRBJ2-7 | TRBV6-2/TRBV6-3 | CASSYSNGDPRKQYF
TRBJ2-2 | TRBV7-3 | CASRGTRNTGELFF
TRBJ1-1 | TRBV12-3/TRBV12-4 | CASSPDTSMNTEAFF
TRBJ2-7 | TRBV20-1 | CSAGQGWEQYF
TRBJ2-7 | TRBV13 | CASSFLAGASYEQYF
TRBJ2-5 | TRBV7-6 | CASSLSGGLANQETQYF
TRBJ1-4 | TRBV12-3/TRBV12-4 | CASRPTVIGEKLFF
TRBJ2-5 | TRBV12-3/TRBV12-4 | CASSPGRGAGQETQYF
TRBJ2-3 | TRBV5-1 | CASSLKVRASGSTDTQYF
TRBJ2-1 | TRBV12-3/TRBV12-4 | CASTSGEGQFF
TRBJ2-4 | TRBV12-5 | CASGLVRTGVIQYF